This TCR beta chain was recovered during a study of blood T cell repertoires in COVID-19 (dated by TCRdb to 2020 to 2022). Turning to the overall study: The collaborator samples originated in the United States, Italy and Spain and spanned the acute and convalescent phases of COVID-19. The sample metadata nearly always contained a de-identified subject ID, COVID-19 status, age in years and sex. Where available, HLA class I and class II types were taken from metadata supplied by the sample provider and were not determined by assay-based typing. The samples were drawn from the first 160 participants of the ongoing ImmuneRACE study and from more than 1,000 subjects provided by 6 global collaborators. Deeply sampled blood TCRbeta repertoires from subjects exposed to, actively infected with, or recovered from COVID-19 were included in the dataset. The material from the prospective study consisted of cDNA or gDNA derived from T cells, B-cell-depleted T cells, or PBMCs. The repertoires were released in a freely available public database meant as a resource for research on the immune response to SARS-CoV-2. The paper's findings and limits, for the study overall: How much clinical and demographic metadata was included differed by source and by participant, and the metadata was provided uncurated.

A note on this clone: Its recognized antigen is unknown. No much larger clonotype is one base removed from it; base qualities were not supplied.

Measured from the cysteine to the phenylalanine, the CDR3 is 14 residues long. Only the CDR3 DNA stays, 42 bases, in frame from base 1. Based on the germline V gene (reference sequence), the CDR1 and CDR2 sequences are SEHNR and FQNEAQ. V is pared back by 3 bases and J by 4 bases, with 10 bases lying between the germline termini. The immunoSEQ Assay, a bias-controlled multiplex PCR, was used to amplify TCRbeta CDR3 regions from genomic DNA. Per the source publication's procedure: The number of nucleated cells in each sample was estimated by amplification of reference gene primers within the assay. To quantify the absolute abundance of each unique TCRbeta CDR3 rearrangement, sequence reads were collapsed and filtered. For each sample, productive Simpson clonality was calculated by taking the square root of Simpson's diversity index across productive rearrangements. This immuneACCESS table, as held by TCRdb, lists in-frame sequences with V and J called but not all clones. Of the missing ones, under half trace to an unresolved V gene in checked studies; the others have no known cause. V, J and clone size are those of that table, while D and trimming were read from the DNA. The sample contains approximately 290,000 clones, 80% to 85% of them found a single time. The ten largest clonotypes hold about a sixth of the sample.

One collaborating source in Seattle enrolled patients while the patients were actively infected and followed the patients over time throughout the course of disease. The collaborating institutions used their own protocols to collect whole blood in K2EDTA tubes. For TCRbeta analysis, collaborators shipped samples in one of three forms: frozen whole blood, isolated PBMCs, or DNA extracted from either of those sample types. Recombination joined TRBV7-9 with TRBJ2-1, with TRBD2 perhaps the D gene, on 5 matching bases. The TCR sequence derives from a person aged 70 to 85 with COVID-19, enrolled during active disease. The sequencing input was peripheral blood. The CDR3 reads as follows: CASSFRGRYNEQFF. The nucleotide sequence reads TGTGCCAGCAGCTTCAGAGGGAGATACAATGAGCAGTTCTTC.